What follows are 12 T cell receptor beta chains derived from one specimen sequenced in a study of shared clonotypes between healthy human individuals. The protocol was immunoSEQ multiplex PCR, while the TCRdb copy is restricted to in-frame clones and leaves out a portion. Of about 820,000 clones listed, 80% to 95% are singletons. Terminally differentiated effector memory CD45RA+ cells were excluded by CCR7 positive selection of CD45RO-negative cells. Sequencing was done on a sample of naive CD8+ T cells sorted from blood. These receptors were taken from a man aged 25 to 45 in good health.

The chain combines TRBV27 with TRBJ1-5, with unresolved D. CDR3 length: 11 amino acids. Germline V gives CDR1 MNHEY, CDR2 SMNVEV (reference sequence). Trimming stripped 10 bases from V and 5 bases from J, with 9 bases between. CDR3 DNA: TGTGCCACCGGCCAATATCAGCCCCAGCATTTT. Residues: CATGQYQPQHF.

The chain is built from TRBV14 and TRBJ2-1, with 7 bases identical to TRBD2. This CDR3 is built from 14 residues. The junction had 5 bases not matched to a gene; V was cut back by 1 base and J by 8 bases. Germline CDR1 and CDR2: SGHDN and FVKESK. CDR3: CASSQVLAGDEQFF. CDR3 sequence (DNA): TGTGCCAGCAGCCAAGTATTGGCGGGGGATGAGCAGTTCTTC.

V and J are TRBV5-5 and TRBJ2-7; 7 positions match TRBD2. Germline values: CDR1 SGHKS, CDR2 YYEKEE (reference sequence). This CDR3 has 15 amino acids. V shed 1 base, J shed 0 bases, and the junction held 4 bases outside the gene matches. The CDR3 DNA is TGTGCCAGCAGCTTGTGGGAGGGCCCCTCCTACGAGCAGTACTTC. Amino acids: CASSLWEGPSYEQYF.

The chain joins TRBV27 to TRBJ2-2; tentative D call: TRBD1 (6 bases). With 2 bases removed from V and 6 bases from J, the gap between germline ends came to 19 bases. This CDR3 has 17 residues. CDR1 is MNHEY, CDR2 SMNVEV, per germline (reference sequence). The DNA for the CDR3 is TGTGCCAGCAGTTTAGATTTGGGGACACGGATGGCCGGGGAGCTGTTTTTT. Protein sequence: CASSLDLGTRMAGELFF.

This clone was counted between two and nine times. This rearrangement joins TRBV4-1 to TRBJ2-7, with D unclear. Per germline, CDR1 MGHRA and CDR2 YSYEKL. This CDR3 region has 14 residues. V was cut by 0 bases and J by 5 bases, with 11 bases left in between. The CDR3 DNA reads as TGCGCCAGCAGCCAAGAATCCGTTGGGAACGAGCAGTACTTC. Residues: CASSQESVGNEQYF.

V and J are TRBV7-2 and TRBJ2-2, with D perhaps TRBD2 (6 bases). Germline V gene sequence: CDR1 SGHTA, CDR2 FQGNSA. Trimming left V 3 bases short and J 6 bases short, with 17 bases between. CDR3 length: 16 residues. The CDR3 protein is CASSFPLLARPGELFF. The CDR3 bases are TGTGCCAGCAGCTTCCCCCTACTAGCCCGTCCCGGGGAGCTGTTTTTT.

V and J are TRBV10-1 and TRBJ2-1; 10 bases map to TRBD1. The V gene's germline CDR1 is WNHNN and CDR2 SYGVQD (reference sequence). This CDR3 is built from 13 residues. V lost 6 bases and J lost 9; bases outside the gene matches: 5. CDR3 residues: CASSEGQGTEQFF. In DNA form, the CDR3 reads TGCGCCAGCAGCGAGGGACAGGGGACTGAGCAGTTCTTC.

The chain has TRBV30 and TRBJ2-7; 10 bases are a match to TRBD1. Germline CDR1 GTSNPN, CDR2 SVGIG (reference sequence). This CDR3 region has 14 residues. Trimming removed 1 base from V and 6 bases from J; junction bases left unmatched: 6. For the CDR3, the DNA is TGTGCCTGGAGTGCGGGACAGGGGCCCAGCGAGCAGTACTTC. Translation: CAWSAGQGPSEQYF.

This sequence joins TRBV27 and TRBJ2-3; 7 bases align to TRBD1. V dropped 4 bases and J dropped 1; count of bases not matched to a gene: 8. CDR3 size: 16 residues. CDR1 is MNHEY, CDR2 SMNVEV, per germline (reference sequence). The DNA of the CDR3 is TGTGCCAGCAGTTCGCTTGGGACAGTACGCACAGATACGCAGTATTTT. Its translation: CASSSLGTVRTDTQYF.

The chain is built from TRBV11-1 and TRBJ1-4; D might be TRBD1 (5 bases). This CDR3 has 13 amino acids. The germline V gene encodes CDR1 SGHAT and CDR2 FQDESV (reference sequence). Trimming left V 5 bases short and J 17 bases short, with 21 bases between. In DNA form, the CDR3 reads TGTGCCAGCAGCCCAAAAGAGGGACCCGTCCTTTTTTTT. Translated: CASSPKEGPVLFF.

This chain uses TRBV4-1 with TRBJ1-4; 7 nucleotides line up with TRBD1. From germline, CDR1 is MGHRA and CDR2 YSYEKL. The CDR3 consists of 16 residues. The trim removed 2 bases at V and 4 bases at J, leaving 7 bases unmatched. The CDR3 loop is CASSQPAGTVNEKLFF. The CDR3 region has the DNA TGCGCCAGCAGCCAACCTGCCGGGACAGTTAATGAAAAACTGTTTTTT.

The chain has TRBV7-9 and TRBJ2-1; D is uncertain. Trimming cost V 4 bases and J 7 bases, with 14 bases left between them. Germline CDR1 reads SEHNR; CDR2 reads FQNEAQ (reference sequence). The CDR3 totals 14 residues. The CDR3 is CASSYLGPGNEQFF. In DNA form, the CDR3 reads TGTGCCAGCAGCTATCTGGGTCCTGGGAATGAGCAGTTCTTC.